These 30 T cell receptor beta chains were all obtained from the same sample, sequenced in a study of shared clonotypes between healthy human individuals. Only in-frame clones appear in the TCRdb table, and some are missing; sequencing was by immunoSEQ multiplex PCR. In the table there are about a million clones, about 77% of which are singletons. Sequencing was done on a sample of memory CD4+ T cells sorted from blood. As to subset: CD45RA-negative fraction. These receptors were obtained from a man between 18 and 35 years old in good health.

The chain links TRBV7-2 to TRBJ2-7, with D perhaps assigned TRBD1 or TRBD2 (5 bases each). V lost 5 bases, J lost 2 bases, and 19 bases lay in between. The CDR3 has 16 amino acids. Germline V gene data show CDR1 as SGHTA and CDR2 as FQGNSA. The CDR3 DNA sequence: TGTGCCAGCAGCGAGAGCGGCGGGCAGGGCCCCTACGAGCAGTACTTC. Its protein is CASSESGGQGPYEQYF.

The rearrangement joins TRBV7-6 to TRBJ2-7; no clear D gene. In germline, CDR1 is SGHVS, CDR2 FNYEAQ. V was clipped by 5 bases and J by 5 bases, with 16 bases between them. This CDR3 is 14 amino acids long. The CDR3 DNA is TGTGCCAGCAGCCTGACTGGCCCCCGGGACGAGCAGTACTTC. Translating gives CASSLTGPRDEQYF.

The J gene is TRBJ1-6, the V gene TRBV7-4, with D tentatively TRBD1 (5 bases). The CDR3 runs to 16 residues. The V gene's germline CDR1 is SGHVT and CDR2 SQSDAQ. V lost 2 bases and J lost 7, with 15 bases in between. The CDR3 sequence: CASSLLAGKGNSPLHF. The DNA of the CDR3 is TGTGCCAGCAGCTTACTGGCAGGGAAGGGGAATTCACCCCTCCACTTT.

The chain links TRBV5-1 to TRBJ1-3, with D possibly being TRBD1 (5 bases). CDR3 size: 15 residues. Trimming removed 3 bases at V and 2 bases at J, with 12 bases between. Germline lookup yields CDR1 SGHRS and CDR2 YFSETQ. DNA of the CDR3: TGCGCCAGCAGCTCGGGGCGAAATACTGGAAACACCATATATTTT. Translated, it gives CASSSGRNTGNTIYF.

The rearrangement links TRBV11-3 to TRBJ2-7, with 9 bases matching TRBD2. V was pared by 4 bases and J by 5 bases, with 3 bases of the junction left unmatched. The CDR3 is 13 amino acids. Germline V gene lookup returns CDR1 SGHNT and CDR2 YENEEA. In nucleotides, the CDR3 is TGTGCCAGCAGCTCCGGACTAGCGAACGAGCAGTACTTC. It specifies CASSSGLANEQYF. The entire variable domain, with the rest obtained from reference TRBV11-3 and TRBJ2-7, is as follows: EAGVVQSPRYKIIEKKQPVAFWCNPISGHNTLYWYLQNLGQGPELLIRYENEEAVDDSQLPKDRFSAERLKGVDSTLKIQPAELGDSAVYLCASSSGLANEQYFGPGTRLTVT.

V usage is TRBV4-2 and J usage is TRBJ2-2; 15 positions agree with TRBD2. The CDR3 is made up of 19 amino acids. Germline loops: CDR1 LGHNA, CDR2 YNFKEQ. The trim removed 4 bases at V and 0 bases at J, leaving 6 bases unmatched. CDR3 coding DNA: TGTGCCAGCAGCCCGGGACTAGCGGGGGGCCCCTCGAACACCGGGGAGCTGTTTTTT. Amino acid sequence: CASSPGLAGGPSNTGELFF.

The rearrangement links TRBV6-1 to TRBJ2-7; a possible D gene is TRBD1 (5 bases). Germline CDR1 and CDR2: MNHNS and SASEGT. The CDR3 is made up of 17 amino acids. Trimming cost V 2 bases and J 3 bases, with 20 bases left between them. Here the CDR3 DNA reads TGTGCCAGCAGTGAAAAGGGTAGGGGTTTGATCGGCTACGAGCAGTACTTC. Its translation is CASSEKGRGLIGYEQYF.

The chain has TRBV5-1 and TRBJ2-3; 8 positions agree with TRBD1. This CDR3 is built from 15 residues. The germline CDR1 and CDR2 sequences are SGHRS and YFSETQ. Trimming cost V 4 bases and J 2 bases; bases outside gene matches: 6. The CDR3 DNA reads TGCGCCAGCAGCGAGGACAGGGTGTCCACAGATACGCAGTATTTT. Translated, it gives CASSEDRVSTDTQYF. Variable domain in full (rest from reference TRBV5-1 and TRBJ2-3): KAGVTQTPRYLIKTRGQQVTLSCSPISGHRSVSWYQQTPGQGLQFLFEYFSETQRNKGNFPGRFSGRQFSNSRSEMNVSTLELGDSALYLCASSEDRVSTDTQYFGPGTRLTVL.

This clone occurred a few times. The CDR3, as DNA: TGTGCCGGTTCCGCTCCCGGGACACGGACTAGCGGAGATCCCAATGAGCAGTTCTTC. Translating gives CAGSAPGTRTSGDPNEQFF. The chain couples TRBV7-9 to TRBJ2-1; the match to TRBD2 covers 10 bases. The V segment lost 11 bases and the J segment 6 bases; nucleotides outside the gene matches: 25. Germline V gives CDR1 SEHNR, CDR2 FQNEAQ (reference sequence). This CDR3 is 19 amino acids long.

This clone is a singleton in its sample. This chain joins TRBV5-4 and TRBJ1-2, with 10 bases that match TRBD1. The CDR3 is 16 residues long. Germline loops: CDR1 SGHNT, CDR2 YYREEE (reference sequence). The J segment lost 5 bases and the V segment lost 3 bases, leaving 10 bases of the junction unmatched. CDR3 nucleotide sequence: TGTGCCAGCAGCTCGGACCGGGACAGGGGTTCTTATGGCTACACCTTC. Its translation is CASSSDRDRGSYGYTF.

This chain joins TRBV5-4 and TRBJ2-5; 7 positions match TRBD2. This CDR3 has 14 amino acids. Germline CDR1 and CDR2: SGHNT and YYREEE (reference sequence). Trimming removed 4 bases from V and 5 bases from J; junction bases left unmatched: 8. CDR3 DNA: TGTGCCAGCAGCATTCCACTAGCGAAGGAGACCCAGTACTTC. Translating it yields CASSIPLAKETQYF. Variable domain in full (rest from reference TRBV5-4 and TRBJ2-5): ETGVTQSPTHLIKTRGQQVTLRCSSQSGHNTVSWYQQALGQGPQFIFQYYREEENGRGNFPPRFSGLQFPNYSSELNVNALELDDSALYLCASSIPLAKETQYFGPGTRLLVL.

The chain has TRBV7-2 and TRBJ1-2; a weak D match, TRBD1 (5 bases). The germline V and J ends were trimmed by 1 base and 5 bases, with 14 bases remaining between them. The CDR3 extends over 15 amino acids. In germline, CDR1 is SGHTA, CDR2 FQGNSA. The CDR3 protein is CASSLGSAEGYGYTF. The CDR3 DNA follows: TGTGCCAGCAGCTTAGGTTCCGCAGAGGGGTATGGCTACACCTTC.

CDR3 sequence reads: CASSLAGGGSYNEQFF. The CDR3 bases are TGTGCCAGCAGCTTAGCAGGCGGAGGGTCCTACAATGAGCAGTTCTTC. J is TRBJ2-1 and V is TRBV7-9; D may be TRBD2 (6 bases). There are 16 residues in the CDR3. From germline, CDR1 is SEHNR and CDR2 FQNEAQ (reference sequence). The germline V and J ends were trimmed by 0 bases and 1 base, with 10 bases remaining between them.

The V gene is TRBV7-3, the J gene TRBJ1-4; TRBD1 might be the D (6 bases). Germline-derived CDR1 and CDR2 are SGHTA and FQGTGA. V lost 5 bases and J lost 13, with 20 bases in between. CDR3 length: 14 amino acids. This chain's CDR3 is CASSPDRNSKRLFF. The DNA for the CDR3 is TGTGCCAGCAGCCCCGACAGGAACTCGAAACGACTGTTTTTT. The whole variable domain, remainder taken from reference TRBV7-3 and TRBJ1-4, is GAGVSQTPSNKVTEKGKYVELRCDPISGHTALYWYRQSLGQGPEFLIYFQGTGAADDSGLPNDRFFAVRPEGSVSTLKIQRTERGDSAVYLCASSPDRNSKRLFFGSGTQLSVL.

V is TRBV9 and J is TRBJ2-5; tentatively, D is TRBD1 (5 bases). This CDR3 is 16 amino acids long. Trimming shortened V by 0 bases and J by 0 bases, and 12 bases separated the two germline ends. Germline assignment: CDR1 SGDLS and CDR2 YYNGEE. CDR3 residues: CASSVGLGANQETQYF. CDR3 DNA sequence: TGTGCCAGCAGCGTAGGTTTAGGGGCCAACCAAGAGACCCAGTACTTC. Looking up the rest from reference TRBV9 and TRBJ2-5 gives the full variable domain: DSGVTQTPKHLITATGQRVTLRCSPRSGDLSVYWYQQSLDQGLQFLIQYYNGEERAKGNILERFSAQQFPDLHSELNLSSLELGDSALYFCASSVGLGANQETQYFGPGTRLLVL.

This sequence joins TRBV30 and TRBJ1-3, with D unclear. V lost 3 bases to trimming and J lost 4 bases, with 13 bases between them. Germline CDR1 GTSNPN, CDR2 SVGIG (reference sequence). This CDR3 is 14 amino acids long. The CDR3 region is CAWRKERPGNTIYF. The CDR3 DNA reads as TGTGCCTGGAGGAAGGAAAGGCCCGGAAACACCATATATTTT.

J is TRBJ2-7 and V is TRBV19; possible D gene TRBD2, 5 bases. In germline, CDR1 is LNHDA, CDR2 SQIVND (reference sequence). The CDR3 is made up of 14 amino acids. V was shortened by 6 bases and J by 0 bases, with 12 bases between the two germline ends. Written as DNA, the CDR3 is TGTGCCAGTAGGGAGCGGCGGAGCTCCTACGAGCAGTACTTC. This sequence encodes CASRERRSSYEQYF.

This clone occurred once. The chain combines TRBV11-2 with TRBJ2-2; 8 positions agree with TRBD2. The ends lost 5 bases at V and 3 bases at J; junction bases unmatched: 8. Germline loops: CDR1 SGHAT, CDR2 FQNNGV. The CDR3 totals 16 residues. The CDR3 loop is CASSTRGGIYTGELFF. DNA for the CDR3: TGTGCCAGCAGCACCCGGGGGGGAATTTACACCGGGGAGCTGTTTTTT.

J is TRBJ1-1 and V is TRBV18; TRBD1 might be the D (6 bases). There are 15 residues in the CDR3. The germline V gene has CDR1 KGHSH and CDR2 LQKENI. The V gene lost 6 bases and the J gene lost 1 base, with 15 bases spanning the gap. Here the CDR3 reads CASSPSPGQNTEAFF. The CDR3 nucleotides are TGTGCCAGCTCCCCCAGTCCGGGACAGAACACTGAAGCTTTCTTT.

This clone was picked up one time. Within the sample, other DNA sequences also encode this same CDR3. The V and J genes are TRBV10-3 and TRBJ1-1; 8 positions agree with TRBD1. V was pared by 9 bases and J by 4 bases, with 4 bases of the junction left unmatched. The CDR3 has 12 residues. Germline CDR1 ENHRY, CDR2 SYGVKD. The CDR3 DNA is TGTGCCATAAGTACAGGGGGCACTGAAGCTTTCTTT. Protein: CAISTGGTEAFF.

Concerning this clone: It is likely a read error: a sequence one base away is far more abundant. The sample has other DNA sequences that encode this CDR3 too. The V call is TRBV5-1, the J call TRBJ2-2; D gene unclear. Germline loops: CDR1 SGHRS, CDR2 YFSETQ. The CDR3 loop spans 14 amino acids. The germline V and J ends were trimmed by 0 bases and 0 bases, with 3 bases remaining between them. CDR3: CASSLAANTGELFF. The CDR3 DNA is TGCGCCAGCAGCTTGGCTGCGAACACCGGGGAGCTGTTTTTT.

Only a few counts were recorded for this clone. The chain combines TRBV7-9 with TRBJ2-7; D gene unclear. Germline lookup yields CDR1 SEHNR and CDR2 FQNEAQ (reference sequence). The CDR3 is made up of 12 amino acids. V was shortened by 5 bases and J by 2 bases, with 7 bases between the two germline ends. In nucleotides, the CDR3 is TGTGCCAGCAGCGTTGGGACCTACGAGCAGTACTTC. This gives the protein CASSVGTYEQYF.

The CDR3 nucleotides read TGTGCCAGCGGGACAGGGATCTACGAGCAGTACTTC. This gives the protein CASGTGIYEQYF. The chain employs TRBV7-2 and TRBJ2-7; 9 bases align to TRBD1. The CDR3 length is 12 residues. The germline V gene encodes CDR1 SGHTA and CDR2 FQGNSA. Germline trimming cut 8 bases from V and 3 bases from J; bases unmatched to any gene: 2.

The chain combines TRBV11-2 with TRBJ1-5; the D gene is possibly TRBD1 (6 bases). The germline V and J ends were trimmed by 5 bases and 4 bases, with 15 bases remaining between them. CDR1 is SGHAT, CDR2 FQNNGV, per germline. This CDR3 is built from 15 residues. DNA of the CDR3: TGTGCCAGCAGCGACAGGCCGGGGGAAAATCAGCCCCAGCATTTT. Its translation is CASSDRPGENQPQHF.

This chain connects TRBV28 to TRBJ1-1, with a possible D match to TRBD1 (6 bases). V was cut by 3 bases and J by 4 bases, with 12 bases left in between. CDR3 length: 14 residues. The germline gives CDR1 MDHEN, CDR2 SYDVKM. CDR3 sequence reads: CASSLENRVTEAFF. The CDR3 nucleotides are TGTGCCAGCAGTTTGGAGAACAGGGTCACTGAAGCTTTCTTT.

This clone was picked up a small number of times. The gene calls are TRBV14 and TRBJ1-6; D may be TRBD1 (5 bases). V lost 4 bases and J 7 bases, leaving 14 bases between the germline ends. Germline V gives CDR1 SGHDN, CDR2 FVKESK. The CDR3 covers 15 residues. CDR3 nucleotides: TGTGCCAGCAGCCGATCAAGGGGCGCCAATTCACCCCTCCACTTT. Translation gives CASSRSRGANSPLHF.

V usage is TRBV19 and J usage is TRBJ2-5; TRBD2 agrees at 7 bases. The CDR3 consists of 13 residues. Germline CDR1 reads LNHDA; CDR2 reads SQIVND (reference sequence). V lost 6 bases, J lost 5 bases, and 6 bases stayed unmatched. The CDR3 DNA follows: TGTGCCAGTAGCAGACTAGCCCACGAGACCCAGTACTTC. Its translation is CASSRLAHETQYF.

About this clone: This likely stems from a read error, as it lies one base from a far larger clone. The chain joins TRBV30 to TRBJ2-5; 7 bases agree with TRBD1. CDR3 length: 13 amino acids. Per the germline V gene, CDR1 is GTSNPN and CDR2 is SVGIG (reference sequence). CDR3 in amino acids: CVCGRQGVETQYF. The CDR3 DNA sequence: TGTGTCTGCGGGCGACAGGGTGTAGAGACCCAGTACTTC.

This clone was seen a handful of times. The chain has TRBV18 and TRBJ2-6; no reliable D call. Germline V gene data show CDR1 as KGHSH and CDR2 as LQKENI. The CDR3 is made up of 14 amino acids. V was trimmed by 4 bases and J by 2 bases, leaving 6 bases between them. CDR3 DNA sequence: TGTGCCAGCTCACAGGGCACTGGGGCCAACGTCCTGACTTTC. This gives the protein CASSQGTGANVLTF.

The chain recombines TRBV18 with TRBJ2-7, with no clear D. Trimming cost V 1 base and J 0 bases, with 13 bases left between them. The CDR3 has 16 amino acids. Per germline, CDR1 KGHSH and CDR2 LQKENI. The CDR3 DNA follows: TGTGCCAGCTCACCACGAGGCGGACGTAGCTCCTACGAGCAGTACTTC. Translation: CASSPRGGRSSYEQYF.